The following is a T cell receptor (beta chain) sequence with its context. Its target is not known. Germline V lookup: CDR1 SGHTA, CDR2 FQGNSA. Trimming took off 2 bases at V and 7 bases at J, with 14 bases between the two ends. The CDR3 extends over 15 amino acids. These data belong to a study of cytomegalovirus exposure and HLA in healthy donors. Study information: Some 85 million unique TCRs, all from HLA-typed donors, were included in an early release of the data.

The study ran its PCR with 60 Vbeta and 13 Jbeta primers. Method: immunoSEQ multiplex PCR; TCRdb's copy keeps in-frame clones and lacks some. The data hold 130,000 or so clones, with over 80% observed a single time. Study-wide results and caveats: Within an earlier analysis, most TCR beta V segments proved productive either about 87% or about 30% of the time.

This chain connects TRBV7-2 to TRBJ2-2; D is perhaps TRBD2 (6 bases). The specimen sequenced was PBMCs. This sequence originates from a man aged 30-40 years in good health and CMV-seronegative. The CDR3 bases are TGTGCCAGCAGCTTAAGTGGGGGGAAGGTCGGGGAGCTGTTTTTT. It is translated as CASSLSGGKVGELFF. The entire variable domain, with the rest obtained from reference TRBV7-2 and TRBJ2-2, is as follows: GAGVSQSPSNKVTEKGKDVELRCDPISGHTALYWYRQSLGQGLEFLIYFQGNSAPDKSGLPSDRFSAERTGGSVSTLTIQRTQQEDSAVYLCASSLSGGKVGELFFGEGSRLTVL.